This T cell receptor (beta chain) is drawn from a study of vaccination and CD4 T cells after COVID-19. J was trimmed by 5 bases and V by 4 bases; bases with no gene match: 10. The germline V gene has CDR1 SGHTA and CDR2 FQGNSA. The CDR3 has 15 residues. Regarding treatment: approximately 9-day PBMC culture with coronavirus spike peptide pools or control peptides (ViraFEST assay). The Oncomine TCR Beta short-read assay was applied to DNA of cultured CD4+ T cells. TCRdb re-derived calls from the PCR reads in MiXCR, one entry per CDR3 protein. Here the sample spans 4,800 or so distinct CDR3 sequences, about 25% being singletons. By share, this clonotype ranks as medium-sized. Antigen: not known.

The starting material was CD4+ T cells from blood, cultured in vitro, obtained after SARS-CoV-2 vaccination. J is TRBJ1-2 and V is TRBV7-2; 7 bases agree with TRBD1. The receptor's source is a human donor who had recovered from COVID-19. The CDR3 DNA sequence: TGTGCCAGCAGCTCTCTGATGGGACAGAGTTATGGCTACACCTTC. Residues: CASSSLMGQSYGYTF.